Listed below are T cell receptor beta chains from one sample, sequenced in a study of blood T cell repertoires in COVID-19. TCRdb keeps only in-frame clones here, not all; method: immunoSEQ multiplex PCR. The sample has roughly 270,000 clones; approximately 82% are singletons. The sequenced sample was PBMCs or T cells enriched from blood (not recorded which). These TCRs come from a man in his forties or fifties who had been exposed to COVID-19. CDR3s include the opening cysteine and the closing phenylalanine or tryptophan.

length	V	J	CDR3
15	TRBV5-5	TRBJ2-5	CASSGVGQLPPTQYF
12	TRBV18	TRBJ1-1	CASSLADTEAFF
13	TRBV19	TRBJ2-7	CASRLAGGGEQYF
15	TRBV5-1	TRBJ1-1	CASSPDRGSITEAFF
12	TRBV5-1	TRBJ1-3	CASSGDSATIYF
17	TRBV4-2	TRBJ1-1	CASSPGGTANSNTEAFF
16	TRBV24-1	TRBJ2-1	CATSGGGKSGNDEQFF
14	TRBV7-3	TRBJ2-1	CASSPGGWDNEQFF
12	TRBV6-5	TRBJ1-2	CASKESNYGYTF
12	TRBV12-3/TRBV12-4	TRBJ1-2	CASSVGLRGYTF
17	TRBV6-1	TRBJ2-1	CASRELQGSVSYNEQFF
11	TRBV12-3/TRBV12-4	TRBJ2-7	CASSFSYEQYF
15	TRBV5-1	TRBJ2-7	CASSYRDPSSYEQYF
17	TRBV4-1	TRBJ1-6	CASSQDSGGSYNSPLHF
11	TRBV12-3/TRBV12-4	TRBJ2-5	CASTGGETQYF